This T cell receptor beta chain derives from a study of T-cell reconstitution after alpha-beta-depleted transplantation in children. Germline CDR1 reads ENHRY; CDR2 reads SYGVKD. V lost 0 bases and J lost 4, with 9 bases in between. This CDR3 contains 14 residues. This clonotype was detected ten times or more. For TCRbeta, the library was prepared with unique molecular identifiers. Via MiXCR, TCRdb re-called the PCR reads, giving one row per CDR3 protein. Here the sample spans about 610,000 distinct CDR3 sequences, roughly 10% being singletons. The chain carries TRBV10-3 and TRBJ1-2; D gene unclear. The sequence was obtained from a human donor who donated a stem cell graft to a child with acute myeloid leukemia. Here the sequenced sample was PBMCs from the stem cell graft donor, taken from the stem cell graft. The CDR3 is CAISESKETYGYTF. CDR3 in DNA: TGTGCCATCAGTGAGTCCAAGGAGACCTATGGCTACACCTTC.